Listed below are T cell receptor beta chains from one sample, sequenced in a study of human thymus T cells. Sequencing was performed with immunoSEQ multiplex PCR; in TCRdb, only in-frame clones are kept and a portion is missing. The data show tens of thousands of clones, 90% to 95% seen once. Specimen: thymus tissue. Receptors originate from a girl less than two years old with a congenital heart defect but otherwise immunologically healthy. Both conserved end residues are part of each CDR3. A D gene is named only where the DNA matches it firmly. Only part of the rows carry a size: once, few, many, or a class if the clone is expanded.

clone_size	v_call	d_call	j_call	cdr3_aa	cdr3_nt
-	TRBV30	TRBD2	TRBJ2-7	CAWSDRLAMSYEQYF	TGTGCCTGGTCCGATCGACTAGCGATGAGCTACGAGCAGTACTTC
-	TRBV4-3	TRBD1	TRBJ1-2	CASSQDGDRVDYGYTF	TGCGCCAGCAGCCAAGATGGGGACAGGGTAGACTATGGCTACACCTTC
once	TRBV5-1	TRBD1	TRBJ2-5	CASSLVFPRDREEPQETQYF	TGCGCCAGCAGCTTGGTATTCCCTAGGGACAGGGAAGAACCCCAAGAGACCCAGTACTTC
-	TRBV5-6	-	TRBJ1-1	CASSSGQNTEAFF	TGTGCCAGCAGCTCGGGACAGAACACTGAAGCTTTCTTT
-	TRBV5-4	TRBD2	TRBJ2-7	CASNAKGTSGGGEQYF	TGTGCCAGCAACGCGAAAGGGACTAGCGGAGGGGGAGAGCAGTACTTC
-	TRBV7-9	-	TRBJ1-3	CASSSRGAEGAGNTIYF	TGTGCCAGCAGCTCCCGAGGGGCAGAAGGTGCTGGAAACACCATATATTTT
-	TRBV18	-	TRBJ2-7	CASSPFSAPLYEQYF	TGTGCCAGCTCACCATTCTCTGCCCCTTTGTACGAGCAGTACTTC
-	TRBV27	TRBD1	TRBJ1-4	CASSPIGTDLNEKLFF	TGTGCCAGCAGTCCGATCGGGACAGACCTAAATGAAAAACTGTTTTTT
-	TRBV15	-	TRBJ1-1	CATSKGRRCTEAFF	TGTGCCACCAGCAAAGGAAGACGGTGCACTGAAGCTTTCTTT
-	TRBV7-2	-	TRBJ2-1	CASSPSHYNEQFF	TGTGCCAGCAGCCCCTCACATTACAATGAGCAGTTCTTC
-	TRBV10-3	-	TRBJ2-3	CAISEWVWQGSDTQYF	TGTGCCATCAGTGAGTGGGTTTGGCAGGGGTCAGATACGCAGTATTTT
-	TRBV7-9	-	TRBJ2-3	CASSLHVWATDTQYF	TGTGCCAGCAGCCTCCACGTCTGGGCCACAGATACGCAGTATTTT
-	TRBV15	-	TRBJ2-2	CATSRDDWGVGELFF	TGTGCCACCAGCAGAGATGATTGGGGTGTCGGGGAGCTGTTTTTT
-	TRBV7-2	-	TRBJ2-7	CASSSRQSGAYEQYF	TGTGCCAGCAGCTCGAGACAGAGTGGGGCCTACGAGCAGTACTTC
once	TRBV16	-	TRBJ1-3	CASSQRWTPGNTIYF	TGTGCCAGCAGCCAACGGTGGACACCTGGAAACACCATATATTTT
-	TRBV7-2	TRBD2	TRBJ2-3	CVSSAGTSGSTDTDTQYF	TGTGTCAGCAGCGCCGGGACTAGCGGCTCCACCGACACAGATACGCAGTATTTT
-	TRBV6-5	TRBD2	TRBJ2-5	CASTGGVGETQYF	TGTGCCAGCACGGGGGGAGTAGGAGAGACCCAGTACTTC
-	TRBV6-5	-	TRBJ1-1	CASSQRATGTEAFF	TGTGCCAGCAGTCAACGCGCCACCGGGACAGAAGCTTTCTTT
-	TRBV15	-	TRBJ2-5	CATSRDPTGLETQYF	TGTGCCACCAGCAGAGATCCCACAGGGCTGGAGACCCAGTACTTC
-	TRBV7-2	TRBD2	TRBJ2-5	CASSLAPGTSIRETQYF	TGTGCCAGCAGCTTAGCACCCGGGACTAGCATAAGGGAGACCCAGTACTTC
-	TRBV5-1	-	TRBJ1-2	CASSLEQGSNYGYTF	TGCGCCAGCAGCTTGGAGCAGGGGAGTAACTATGGCTACACCTTC
-	TRBV27	TRBD2	TRBJ2-5	CASSPSAGGRQGETQYF	TGTGCCAGCAGTCCATCAGCGGGAGGGCGACAAGGAGAGACCCAGTACTTC
once	TRBV7-9	-	TRBJ1-2	CASSLDARAHKPPPDGYTF	TGTGCCAGCAGCTTAGACGCACGCGCCCACAAGCCGCCCCCAGACGGCTACACCTTC
-	TRBV2	-	TRBJ2-4	CASSVPHRKNIQYF	TGTGCCAGCAGTGTCCCCCACAGGAAAAACATTCAGTACTTC
-	TRBV5-6	-	TRBJ2-1	CASSLGLATNYEQFF	TGTGCCAGCAGCTTGGGGCTAGCGACTAACTATGAGCAGTTCTTC
-	TRBV18	-	TRBJ2-7	CASSQGPTYEQYF	TGTGCCAGCTCACAGGGTCCTACCTACGAGCAGTACTTC
-	TRBV6-6	-	TRBJ2-7	CASSRAGIHEQYF	TGTGCCAGCAGTAGGGCGGGGATCCACGAGCAGTACTTC
once	TRBV27	-	TRBJ2-3	CASSSPSPEDTQYF	TGTGCCAGCAGTTCCCCCTCTCCCGAAGATACGCAGTATTTT
-	TRBV29-1	-	TRBJ1-1	CSVLGKTLENTEAFF	TGCAGCGTTCTAGGTAAAACCCTGGAGAACACTGAAGCTTTCTTT